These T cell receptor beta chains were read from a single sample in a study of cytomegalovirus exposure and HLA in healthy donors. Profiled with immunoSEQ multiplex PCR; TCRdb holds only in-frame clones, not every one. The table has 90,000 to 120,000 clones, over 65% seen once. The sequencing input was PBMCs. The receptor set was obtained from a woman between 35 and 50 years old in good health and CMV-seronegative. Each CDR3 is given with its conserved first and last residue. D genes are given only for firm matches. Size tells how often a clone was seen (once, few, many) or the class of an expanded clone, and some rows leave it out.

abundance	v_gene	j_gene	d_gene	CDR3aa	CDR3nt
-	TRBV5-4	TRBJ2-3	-	CASSPGGAGGTDTQYF	TGTGCCAGCAGCCCCGGAGGGGCAGGGGGTACAGATACGCAGTATTTT
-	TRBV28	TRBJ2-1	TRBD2	CASSLLAGGPDEQFF	TGTGCCAGCAGTCTCCTAGCGGGAGGGCCGGATGAGCAGTTCTTC
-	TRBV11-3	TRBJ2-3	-	CASSQRGTSTDTQYF	TGTGCCAGCAGCCAACGGGGGACTAGCACAGATACGCAGTATTTT
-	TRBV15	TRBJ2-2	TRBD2	CATSRGGGSGELFF	TGTGCCACCAGCAGAGGGGGAGGGTCCGGGGAGCTGTTTTTT
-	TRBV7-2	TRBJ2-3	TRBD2	CASSRLAGVVGTDTQYF	TGTGCCAGCAGCCGACTAGCGGGAGTGGTCGGCACAGATACGCAGTATTTT
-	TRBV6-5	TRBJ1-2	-	CASSYSRAESRSGYTF	TGTGCCAGCAGTTACTCCAGGGCCGAATCCCGGTCTGGCTACACCTTC
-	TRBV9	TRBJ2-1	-	CASSAQGYNEQFF	TGTGCCAGCAGCGCACAGGGCTACAATGAGCAGTTCTTC
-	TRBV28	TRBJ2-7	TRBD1	CASSTTGTGAHEQYF	TGTGCCAGCAGTACGACCGGGACAGGGGCCCACGAGCAGTACTTC
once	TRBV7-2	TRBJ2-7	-	CASSLDQTGIFLEQYF	TGTGCCAGCAGCTTAGACCAGACAGGCATCTTCCTCGAGCAGTACTTC
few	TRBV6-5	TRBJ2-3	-	CASSYGAGGDTQYF	TGTGCCAGCAGTTACGGAGCAGGGGGGGATACGCAGTATTTT
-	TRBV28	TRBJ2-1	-	CASSETGVNEQFF	TGTGCCAGCAGTGAGACGGGGGTAAATGAGCAGTTCTTC
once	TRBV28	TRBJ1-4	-	CASSLPTGLNEKLFF	TGTGCCAGCAGCTTACCGACAGGCCTCAATGAAAAACTGTTTTTT
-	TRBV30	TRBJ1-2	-	CAWSYGVSYGYTF	TGTGCCTGGAGTTACGGGGTATCCTATGGCTACACCTTC
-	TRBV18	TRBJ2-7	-	CASSPTRDSYEQYF	TGTGCCAGCTCACCGACCCGGGATTCCTACGAGCAGTACTTC
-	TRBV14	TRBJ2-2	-	CASSQERGFTGELFF	TGTGCCAGCAGCCAAGAACGGGGGTTCACCGGGGAGCTGTTTTTT
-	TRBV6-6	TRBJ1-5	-	CASGGRPQHF	TGTGCCAGCGGGGGGAGACCCCAGCATTTT
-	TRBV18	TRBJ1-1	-	CASSPGGNTEAFF	TGTGCCAGCTCACCCGGGGGGAACACTGAAGCTTTCTTT
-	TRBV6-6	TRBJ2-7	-	CASSPVLLLTYEQYF	TGTGCCAGCAGCCCCGTCCTACTACTAACCTACGAGCAGTACTTC
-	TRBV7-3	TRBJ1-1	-	CASSLMVAVNTEAFF	TGTGCCAGCAGCTTAATGGTGGCGGTTAACACTGAAGCTTTCTTT
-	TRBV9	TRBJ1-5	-	CASSVGPNQPQHF	TGTGCCAGCAGCGTGGGGCCGAATCAGCCCCAGCATTTT
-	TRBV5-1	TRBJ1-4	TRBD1	CASSQGGTNEKLFF	TGCGCCAGCAGTCAGGGGGGTACTAATGAAAAACTGTTTTTT
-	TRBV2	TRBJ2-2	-	CASSDFGGRTGELFF	TGTGCCAGCAGTGACTTCGGGGGAAGGACCGGGGAGCTGTTTTTT
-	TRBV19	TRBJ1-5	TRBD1	CASRYRGGGQPQHF	TGTGCCAGCCGATACAGGGGAGGCGGTCAGCCCCAGCATTTT
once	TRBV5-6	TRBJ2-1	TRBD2	CASSFLAGGPNEQFF	TGTGCCAGCAGCTTTCTAGCGGGAGGGCCGAATGAGCAGTTCTTC
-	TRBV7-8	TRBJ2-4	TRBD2	CASSLRGEPFKNIQYF	TGTGCCAGCAGCCTCCGGGGGGAGCCCTTTAAAAACATTCAGTACTTC
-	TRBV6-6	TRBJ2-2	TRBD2	CASSAGLAGGVEELFF	TGTGCCAGCAGTGCCGGACTAGCGGGCGGCGTGGAGGAGCTGTTTTTT
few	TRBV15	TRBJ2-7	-	CATSSYRDPEGYEQYF	TGTGCCACCAGCAGTTATCGGGATCCCGAGGGCTACGAGCAGTACTTC